The following is a T cell receptor beta chain sequence with its context. Its antigen is as yet unknown. The germline V gene encodes CDR1 ENHRY and CDR2 SYGVKD. The CDR3 length is 11 residues. Trimming took off 3 bases at V and 12 bases at J, with 11 bases between the two ends. This sample was included in a study of cytomegalovirus exposure and HLA in healthy donors. Study as a whole: Roughly 80 million unique TCRs from HLA-typed donors made up an early data release.

Both 60 Vbeta primers and 13 Jbeta primers went into the PCR. The data were produced by immunoSEQ multiplex PCR, yet TCRdb's version contains in-frame clones alone and is incomplete. The sample lists about 61,000 clones, around 90% occurring once. Study-wide findings and caveats: Sequence variants that were highly shared formed a cluster that was likely a sequencing artifact. The classifier reportedly diagnosed cytomegalovirus status with high sensitivity and specificity. In a later analysis, an Asian-associated ancestry cluster reportedly showed fewer N-insertions than the roughly 710-donor mean.

This clonotype was sampled from a man aged 25-45 years in good health and CMV-seropositive. The sample taken for sequencing was PBMCs. The rearrangement links TRBV10-3 to TRBJ1-2; D perhaps matches TRBD1 (5 bases). In nucleotides, the CDR3 is TGTGCCATCAGTGATATGGGGGGTCACACCTTC. It is translated as CAISDMGGHTF.